Listed below are T cell receptor beta chains from one sample, sequenced in a study of blood T cell repertoires in COVID-19. Using immunoSEQ multiplex PCR, the repertoire was profiled, and TCRdb retains in-frame clones only, with some absent. Of 100,000 to 150,000 clones detected, roughly three quarters appear once; the ten largest clones hold 1.9%. The sequencing sample was made of peripheral blood. The origin of the receptors is a woman aged 70 to 79 with acute or convalescent COVID-19. Each CDR3 is given with its conserved first and last residue.

v_call: TRBV19
cdr3_length: 15
j_call: TRBJ2-7
cdr3_aa: CASRTGDSRRDEQYF

v_call: TRBV7-2
cdr3_length: 14
j_call: TRBJ2-3
cdr3_aa: CASSDRASTDTQYF

v_call: TRBV5-6
cdr3_length: 12
j_call: TRBJ2-5
cdr3_aa: CASRSGGETQYF

v_call: TRBV30
cdr3_length: 13
j_call: TRBJ2-1
cdr3_aa: CAWSYPGNNEQFF

v_call: TRBV18
cdr3_length: 13
j_call: TRBJ2-5
cdr3_aa: CASSQQGGETQYF

v_call: TRBV27
cdr3_length: 14
j_call: TRBJ2-3
cdr3_aa: CASSLALFTDTQYF

v_call: TRBV30
cdr3_length: 17
j_call: TRBJ2-2
cdr3_aa: CAWRIDRAGVGTGELFF

v_call: TRBV9
cdr3_length: 14
j_call: TRBJ2-7
cdr3_aa: CARSTGQGTYDQYF

v_call: TRBV7-7
cdr3_length: 14
j_call: TRBJ2-5
cdr3_aa: CASRGLAEGETQYF

v_call: TRBV5-5
cdr3_length: 14
j_call: TRBJ2-2
cdr3_aa: CASSLVMNTGELFF

v_call: TRBV29-1
cdr3_length: 12
j_call: TRBJ2-5
cdr3_aa: CSVEGQSDAQYF

v_call: TRBV19
cdr3_length: 16
j_call: TRBJ1-1
cdr3_aa: CASSLRTGVMNTEAFF

v_call: TRBV7-6
cdr3_length: 14
j_call: TRBJ2-3
cdr3_aa: CASSQSGRIDTQYF

v_call: TRBV5-6
cdr3_length: 13
j_call: TRBJ2-3
cdr3_aa: CASSPMATDTQYF

v_call: TRBV28
cdr3_length: 16
j_call: TRBJ2-7
cdr3_aa: CASSPPPAGITYEQYF

v_call: TRBV19
cdr3_length: 16
j_call: TRBJ1-3
cdr3_aa: CASMEIATWKGNTIYF

v_call: TRBV9
cdr3_length: 15
j_call: TRBJ2-7
cdr3_aa: CASSVGGGGPYEQYF

v_call: TRBV4-1
cdr3_length: 15
j_call: TRBJ2-7
cdr3_aa: CASSTRQGKEYEQYF

v_call: TRBV27
cdr3_length: 13
j_call: TRBJ1-2
cdr3_aa: CASSRGPNYGYTF

v_call: TRBV27
cdr3_length: 14
j_call: TRBJ1-2
cdr3_aa: CASSPGQFLYGYTF

v_call: TRBV5-6
cdr3_length: 13
j_call: TRBJ1-1
cdr3_aa: CASSLAGQGEAFF

v_call: TRBV4-1
cdr3_length: 16
j_call: TRBJ1-6
cdr3_aa: CASSQVRGLGNSPLHF

v_call: TRBV29-1
cdr3_length: 13
j_call: TRBJ1-1
cdr3_aa: CSPSKTQGTEAFF

v_call: TRBV5-1
cdr3_length: 14
j_call: TRBJ1-2
cdr3_aa: CASSVGQGNYGYTF

v_call: TRBV9
cdr3_length: 15
j_call: TRBJ1-1
cdr3_aa: CASSVGKGGSGEAFF

v_call: TRBV3-1/TRBV3-2
cdr3_length: 14
j_call: TRBJ1-2
cdr3_aa: CASSEQGGSYGYTF

v_call: TRBV5-4
cdr3_length: 15
j_call: TRBJ1-2
cdr3_aa: CASSLARGQPYGYTF

v_call: TRBV11-3
cdr3_length: 13
j_call: TRBJ1-1
cdr3_aa: CASSLEARTEAFF

v_call: TRBV7-9
cdr3_length: 16
j_call: TRBJ2-5
cdr3_aa: CASSLGVAGLQETQYF

v_call: TRBV5-1
cdr3_length: 14
j_call: TRBJ1-1
cdr3_aa: CASSSARLNTEAFF

v_call: TRBV7-2
cdr3_length: 16
j_call: TRBJ2-3
cdr3_aa: CASSLAGQGPTDTQYF

v_call: TRBV19
cdr3_length: 13
j_call: TRBJ1-1
cdr3_aa: CASSAPGTAQAFF

v_call: TRBV24-1
cdr3_length: 19
j_call: TRBJ1-5
cdr3_aa: CATSVPTGEHPYSNQPQHF

v_call: TRBV10-3
cdr3_length: 17
j_call: TRBJ2-3
cdr3_aa: CAINPQSGSGSRGAQYF

v_call: TRBV7-2
cdr3_length: 14
j_call: TRBJ1-2
cdr3_aa: CASSLDRGSYGYTF

v_call: TRBV3-1/TRBV3-2
cdr3_length: 13
j_call: TRBJ2-2
cdr3_aa: CASSEPPSGELFF

v_call: TRBV15
cdr3_length: 12
j_call: TRBJ1-1
cdr3_aa: CATSRRDTEAFF

v_call: TRBV2
cdr3_length: 13
j_call: TRBJ1-4
cdr3_aa: CASSVGAAEKLFF

v_call: TRBV7-2
cdr3_length: 13
j_call: TRBJ2-6
cdr3_aa: CASSSTGANVLTF

v_call: TRBV7-2
cdr3_length: 11
j_call: TRBJ2-1
cdr3_aa: CASSPYNEQFF